Listed here are 14 T cell receptor beta chains from one sample, sequenced in a study of blood T cell repertoires in COVID-19. Sequenced by immunoSEQ multiplex PCR; TCRdb stores in-frame clones only, minus some. The table lists about 330,000 clones, approximately 88% of them singletons. Specimen: PBMCs or T cells enriched from blood (not recorded which). The origin of the receptors is a man aged 25-40 years who had recovered from COVID-19.

In regard to this clone: Other DNA sequences in this sample translate to the same CDR3. The rearrangement joins TRBV5-1 to TRBJ2-5; the D gene is possibly TRBD2 (5 bases). The CDR3 is 13 amino acids. V was clipped by 0 bases and J by 3 bases, with 6 bases between them. Germline loops: CDR1 SGHRS, CDR2 YFSETQ. CDR3 residues: CASSLAGKETQYF. The CDR3 DNA is TGCGCCAGCAGCTTGGCCGGGAAAGAGACCCAGTACTTC.

The V and J genes are TRBV7-8 and TRBJ2-1; weak D call: TRBD2 (7 bases). Between the trimmed V and J ends, which lost 3 bases and 9 bases, there was a span of 21 bases. In germline, CDR1 is SGHVS, CDR2 FQNEAQ. The CDR3 spans 16 residues. In nucleotides, the CDR3 is TGTGCCAGCAGCTTTATAGAGGGGGGAGCGGGGACTGAGCAGTTCTTC. Its protein is CASSFIEGGAGTEQFF.

To note about this clone: The sample carries other DNA sequences with the same CDR3. The rearrangement links TRBV10-1 to TRBJ1-2; TRBD1 might be the D (5 bases). Germline values: CDR1 WNHNN, CDR2 SYGVQD (reference sequence). This CDR3 is 13 amino acids long. Trimming removed 3 bases from V and 2 bases from J, with 7 bases in between. In DNA form, the CDR3 reads TGCGCCAGCAGTGAAGCAGGGAACTATGGCTACACCTTC. It specifies CASSEAGNYGYTF.

The chain recombines TRBV2 with TRBJ1-1; 8 positions agree with TRBD1. The V gene's germline CDR1 is SNHLY and CDR2 FYNNEI. The CDR3 is made up of 14 amino acids. The ends lost 6 bases at V and 1 base at J; junction bases unmatched: 4. CDR3 nucleotide sequence: TGTGCCAGCAGGATGGACAGGGAGAACACTGAAGCTTTCTTT. Translation gives CASRMDRENTEAFF.

The chain is built from TRBV2 and TRBJ2-7, with D perhaps TRBD2 (6 bases). The CDR3 is 14 amino acids. V lost 7 bases and J lost 4, with 17 bases in between. The germline gives CDR1 SNHLY, CDR2 FYNNEI. The CDR3 sequence is CASNPGTGSYEQYF. CDR3 bases: TGTGCCAGCAACCCCGGGACTGGGAGTTACGAGCAGTACTTC.

Only one count was recorded for this clone. The rearrangement joins TRBV6-5 to TRBJ1-5, with D unresolved. Per the germline V gene, CDR1 is MNHEY and CDR2 is SVGAGI. The V gene lost 6 bases and the J gene lost 6 bases, with 18 bases spanning the gap. The CDR3 contains 15 residues. The CDR3 is CASRTQRNQGQPQHF. CDR3 nucleotide sequence: TGTGCCAGCAGGACACAAAGGAACCAAGGTCAGCCCCAGCATTTT.

The gene calls are TRBV5-5 and TRBJ1-6; 7 nucleotides match TRBD1. The CDR3 has 15 amino acids. The J segment lost 7 bases and the V segment lost 4 bases, leaving 8 bases of the junction unmatched. The V gene's germline CDR1 is SGHKS and CDR2 YYEKEE (reference sequence). The CDR3 DNA follows: TGTGCCAGCAGCACCCGACAGGGATCAAATTCACCCCTCCACTTT. This codes for CASSTRQGSNSPLHF.

This clone was recorded once. The J gene is TRBJ1-2, the V gene TRBV15; perhaps TRBD1 as D (6 bases). Deletions cut 0 bases from V and 4 bases from J, with 15 bases between. CDR1 is LNHNV, CDR2 YYDKDF, per germline (reference sequence). This CDR3 has 16 residues. CDR3 sequence reads: CATSREYRVLLYGYTF. CDR3 DNA sequence: TGTGCCACCAGCAGAGAATACAGGGTCTTGCTCTATGGCTACACCTTC. Full variable domain (missing parts from reference TRBV15 and TRBJ1-2): DAMVIQNPRYQVTQFGKPVTLSCSQTLNHNVMYWYQQKSSQAPKLLFHYYDKDFNNEADTPDNFQSRRPNTSFCFLDIRSPGLGDTAMYLCATSREYRVLLYGYTFGSGTRLTVV.

The chain joins TRBV14 to TRBJ2-7; tentative D call: TRBD2 (5 bases). CDR3 length equals 13 residues. V lost 1 base and J lost 6, with 10 bases in between. The germline V gene has CDR1 SGHDN and CDR2 FVKESK. The CDR3 DNA is TGTGCCAGCAGCCAAGTTCGGGGAAGCGAGCAGTACTTC. It translates to CASSQVRGSEQYF.

The chain links TRBV11-1 to TRBJ2-5, with D hard to call. V was pared by 5 bases and J by 5 bases, with 9 bases between. The CDR3 runs to 12 residues. Per germline, CDR1 SGHAT and CDR2 FQDESV (reference sequence). As DNA, the CDR3 is TGTGCCAGCAGCCAAAATCGGGAGACCCAGTACTTC. Amino acid sequence: CASSQNRETQYF.

The chain couples TRBV27 to TRBJ1-6; possible D gene TRBD1, 5 bases. This CDR3 comprises 15 residues. V was trimmed by 1 base and J by 7 bases, leaving 11 bases between them. Germline V CDR1 and CDR2: MNHEY, SMNVEV (reference sequence). For the CDR3, the DNA is TGTGCCAGCAGTTTATTGGGGGGATCGAATTCACCCCTCCACTTT. Its translation is CASSLLGGSNSPLHF.

The chain has TRBV5-4 and TRBJ2-1, with TRBD2 identical over 12 bases. Trimming removed 9 bases from V and 8 bases from J; junction bases left unmatched: 9. The CDR3 covers 14 residues. The germline gives CDR1 SGHNT, CDR2 YYREEE (reference sequence). This CDR3 is CATKTSGGSYEQFF. CDR3 coding DNA: TGTGCCACCAAGACTAGCGGGGGTTCTTATGAGCAGTTCTTC.

The chain employs TRBV7-8 and TRBJ1-6, with 7 bases aligning to TRBD1. The germline gives CDR1 SGHVS, CDR2 FQNEAQ. The CDR3 covers 17 residues. V gave up 5 bases and J gave up 0 bases; unmatched junction bases: 7. DNA for the CDR3: TGTGCCAGCAGCGCCTCAGGGGGAGGCTCCTATAATTCACCCCTCCACTTT. This encodes CASSASGGGSYNSPLHF.

This sequence joins TRBV20-1 and TRBJ2-1; no definite D call. V lost 4 bases and J lost 5, with 3 bases in between. Germline values: CDR1 DFQATT, CDR2 SNEGSKA (reference sequence). The CDR3 is 10 amino acids. DNA for the CDR3: TGCAGTGCTATCGACAATGAGCAGTTCTTC. It specifies CSAIDNEQFF.